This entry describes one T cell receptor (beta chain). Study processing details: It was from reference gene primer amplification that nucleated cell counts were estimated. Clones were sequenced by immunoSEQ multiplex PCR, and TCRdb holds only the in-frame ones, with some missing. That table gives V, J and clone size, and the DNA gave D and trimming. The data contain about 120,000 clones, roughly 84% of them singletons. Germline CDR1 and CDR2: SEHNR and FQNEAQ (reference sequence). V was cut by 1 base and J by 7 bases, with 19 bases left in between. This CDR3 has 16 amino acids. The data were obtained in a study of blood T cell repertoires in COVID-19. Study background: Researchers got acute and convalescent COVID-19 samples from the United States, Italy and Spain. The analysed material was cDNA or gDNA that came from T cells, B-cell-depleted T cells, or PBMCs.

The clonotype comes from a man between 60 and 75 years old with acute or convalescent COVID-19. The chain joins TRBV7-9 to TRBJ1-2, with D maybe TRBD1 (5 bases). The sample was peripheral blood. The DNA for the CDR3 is TGTGCCAGCAGCTTAGGGGGAGGAGAGGGGCGATCTGGCTACACCTTC. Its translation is CASSLGGGEGRSGYTF.